This TCR beta chain was recovered during a study of Ad26.COV2.S vaccination and SARS-CoV-2 variants. Treatment noted: around 19 received Ad26.COV2.S at low or high dose, single or two shots; about five received placebo; per-sample allocation not given. The samples date from day 63 after the first vaccine or placebo injection. Aged 18-55 years, donor was enrolled in Boston in about 2020. Germline V CDR1 and CDR2: GTSNPN, SVGIG (reference sequence). With 3 bases removed from V and 7 bases from J, the gap between germline ends came to 13 bases. This CDR3 comprises 13 residues. The method was immunoSEQ multiplex PCR; TCRdb's version includes in-frame clones alone and lacks a portion of them. The sample shows fewer than 400,000 clones, around 91% of them seen only once.

The genes are TRBV30 and TRBJ2-1; the D gene is possibly TRBD2 (5 bases). This TCR was sampled from a person between 18 and 65 years old who received the Ad26.COV2.S COVID-19 vaccine or a placebo. The source material was peripheral blood, sampled in a trial of Ad26.COV2.S vaccine versus placebo. The DNA for the CDR3 is TGTGCCTGGAGCCCTCAGCCGGGGAATGAGCAGTTCTTC. Its translation: CAWSPQPGNEQFF.